One sample yielded the 28 T cell receptor beta chains listed below, sequenced in a study of a mutant IDH1 vaccine in newly diagnosed glioma. Assay used: immunoSEQ multiplex PCR; TCRdb lists only in-frame clones, some missing. The data contain more than 50,000 clones, roughly 80% of them singletons. Time point here: week 11, during vaccination. Alongside topical imiquimod, each dose of vaccine comprised 300 ug of mutant IDH1 20-mer peptide. Antigens of these TCRs are unknown. Here the sequenced sample was PBMCs, taken from a glioma patient whose treatment included an IDH1 peptide vaccine. The receptors come from a man in his forties or fifties with glioma.

The chain recombines TRBV19 with TRBJ2-2; 11 bases agree with TRBD1. With V trimmed by 4 bases and J by 5 bases, 3 bases remained unmatched. The CDR3 length is 15 residues. Germline CDR1 and CDR2: LNHDA and SQIVND (reference sequence). The CDR3 is CASSTGTGGTGELFF. CDR3 in DNA: TGTGCCAGTAGTACCGGGACAGGGGGGACCGGGGAGCTGTTTTTT.

V and J are TRBV5-1 and TRBJ2-6; D is uncertain. The V and J ends lost 1 base and 0 bases respectively, with 17 bases between them. Germline CDR1 is SGHRS and CDR2 is YFSETQ. The CDR3 extends over 19 amino acids. The CDR3 spells CASSLQSGHYLSGANVLTF. The DNA for the CDR3 is TGCGCCAGCAGCTTGCAATCGGGCCACTACCTCTCTGGGGCCAACGTCCTGACTTTC.

The rearrangement links TRBV25-1 to TRBJ2-7; D remains ambiguous. V dropped 4 bases and J dropped 5 bases, with 12 bases sitting between them. The V gene's germline CDR1 is MGHDK and CDR2 SYGVNS. The CDR3 runs 13 residues. The CDR3 nucleotides are TGTGCCAGCAGTGTTGGTAACCGAAACGAGCAGTACTTC. Translation gives CASSVGNRNEQYF.

The J gene is TRBJ1-1, the V gene TRBV7-9, with D unclear. Looked up from germline, CDR1 is SEHNR and CDR2 is FQNEAQ (reference sequence). This CDR3 has 13 amino acids. Trimming stripped 8 bases from V and 0 bases from J, with 10 bases between. In DNA form, the CDR3 reads TGTGCCAGCGGGGAACAGATGAACACTGAAGCTTTCTTT. This gives the protein CASGEQMNTEAFF.

The gene calls are TRBV7-9 and TRBJ1-1; TRBD1 is a possible D gene (5 bases). Deletions cut 8 bases from V and 3 bases from J, with 7 bases between. CDR1 and CDR2 from the germline V gene are SEHNR and FQNEAQ (reference sequence). The CDR3 consists of 11 residues. The CDR3 here is CASRGYTEAFF. The CDR3 DNA reads as TGTGCCAGCCGGGGGTACACTGAAGCTTTCTTT.

This clone was seen just once. J is TRBJ1-1 and V is TRBV4-1; D call uncertain. The CDR3 runs to 15 residues. V was trimmed by 0 bases and J by 6 bases, leaving 14 bases between them. In germline, CDR1 is MGHRA, CDR2 YSYEKL. CDR3 in amino acids: CASSQDLGRPAEAFF. The CDR3 DNA reads as TGCGCCAGCAGCCAAGATTTGGGAAGACCAGCTGAAGCTTTCTTT.

A few counts support this clone. The chain has TRBV6-1 and TRBJ1-3; D unresolved. The CDR3 length is 15 residues. The ends were cut back, 1 base at V and 0 bases at J, with 7 bases in the middle. The germline V gene has CDR1 MNHNS and CDR2 SASEGT. CDR3 coding DNA: TGTGCCAGCAGTGAAGGACTGGTCTCTGGAAACACCATATATTTT. This translates into CASSEGLVSGNTIYF.

The V gene is TRBV11-2, the J gene TRBJ1-1; D is unresolved. The CDR3 spans 13 residues. CDR1 and CDR2 (germline): SGHAT, FQNNGV. V was pared by 1 base and J by 5 bases, with 8 bases between. CDR3 DNA sequence: TGTGCCAGCAGCTTAGGGTTAGAGACTGAAGCTTTCTTT. Translating it yields CASSLGLETEAFF.

The V call is TRBV4-1, the J call TRBJ2-1, with a possible D match to TRBD2 (5 bases). CDR3 length equals 18 residues. The V gene lost 0 bases and the J gene lost 0 bases, with 15 bases spanning the gap. In germline, CDR1 is MGHRA, CDR2 YSYEKL. The CDR3 DNA follows: TGCGCCAGCAGCCAAGATAGTCAAGCGGCGAGCTCCTACAATGAGCAGTTCTTC. Its translation: CASSQDSQAASSYNEQFF.

This chain connects TRBV29-1 to TRBJ2-3; TRBD2 aligns across 8 bases. The CDR3 is 16 residues long. V dropped 1 base and J dropped 4; count of bases not matched to a gene: 10. Germline CDR1 is SQVTM and CDR2 is ANQGSEA. CDR3 in DNA: TGCAGCGTTGAAGGAACTAGCGGTCATGGCGCAGATACGCAGTATTTT. Translating gives CSVEGTSGHGADTQYF.

The genes are TRBV18 and TRBJ1-1; perhaps TRBD1 as D (6 bases). V lost 5 bases and J lost 4, with 14 bases in between. Germline V gene data show CDR1 as KGHSH and CDR2 as LQKENI. The CDR3 totals 14 residues. The CDR3 DNA follows: TGTGCCAGCTCAGTGCAGGGGTCCTTCACTGAAGCTTTCTTT. It is translated as CASSVQGSFTEAFF.

The CDR3 is CSAGTSGESEQYF. The CDR3 coding sequence is TGCAGCGCTGGGACTAGCGGGGAAAGCGAGCAGTACTTC. V and J are TRBV29-1 and TRBJ2-7; TRBD2 matches at 13 bases. CDR3 length: 13 residues. In germline, CDR1 is SQVTM, CDR2 ANQGSEA. Unmatched junction bases numbered 6, after V lost 7 bases and J lost 6 bases.

This clone occurred once. The rearrangement uses TRBV18 and TRBJ1-1, with D unclear. V lost 1 base to trimming and J lost 4 bases, with 10 bases between them. The CDR3 spans 14 residues. Germline V lookup: CDR1 KGHSH, CDR2 LQKENI. The CDR3 nucleotides are TGTGCCAGCTCACCACAAACGCCCGGCACTGAAGCTTTCTTT. This encodes CASSPQTPGTEAFF.

This chain connects TRBV5-6 to TRBJ1-5; possible D gene TRBD1, 5 bases. Germline assignment: CDR1 SGHDT and CDR2 YYEEEE. V lost 3 bases, J lost 4 bases, and 14 bases lay in between. CDR3 length: 15 amino acids. Here the CDR3 reads CASSSGGSVNQPQHF. CDR3 nucleotide sequence: TGTGCCAGCAGCTCTGGGGGGTCCGTTAATCAGCCCCAGCATTTT. Full variable domain (outside the CDR3, taken from reference TRBV5-6 and TRBJ1-5): DAGVTQSPTHLIKTRGQQVTLRCSPKSGHDTVSWYQQALGQGPQFIFQYYEEEERQRGNFPDRFSGHQFPNYSSELNVNALLLGDSALYLCASSSGGSVNQPQHFGDGTRLSIL.

V is TRBV29-1 and J is TRBJ1-5; D gene uncertain. V lost 1 base, J lost 4 bases, and 8 bases lay in between. The CDR3 spans 13 residues. Germline CDR1 is SQVTM and CDR2 is ANQGSEA. Here the CDR3 DNA reads TGCAGCGTTGAAGGGGCACCGAATCAGCCCCAGCATTTT. As protein: CSVEGAPNQPQHF.

The V gene is TRBV29-1, the J gene TRBJ2-2, with D hard to call. The CDR3 totals 14 residues. V was shortened by 7 bases and J by 3 bases, with 15 bases between the two germline ends. Per germline, CDR1 SQVTM and CDR2 ANQGSEA. The chain's CDR3 is CSAEDGRDTGELFF. CDR3 bases: TGCAGCGCTGAGGACGGACGAGACACCGGGGAGCTGTTTTTT.

This clone was picked up a small number of times. The rearrangement joins TRBV18 to TRBJ1-1, with 8 bases that match TRBD1. With V trimmed by 4 bases and J by 3 bases, 1 base remained unmatched. This CDR3 has 13 residues. CDR1 and CDR2 from the germline V gene are KGHSH and LQKENI. The CDR3 DNA reads TGTGCCAGCTCACACAGGGGGGACACTGAAGCTTTCTTT. It yields the protein CASSHRGDTEAFF. The variable domain in full, with the rest retrieved from reference TRBV18 and TRBJ1-1, is NAGVMQNPRHLVRRRGQEARLRCSPMKGHSHVYWYRQLPEEGLKFMVYLQKENIIDESGMPKERFSAEFPKEGPSILRIQQVVRGDSAAYFCASSHRGDTEAFFGQGTRLTVV.

The rearrangement joins TRBV2 to TRBJ1-6; TRBD1 matches at 8 bases. The CDR3 has 14 amino acids. CDR1 is SNHLY and CDR2 is FYNNEI in the germline V gene. V dropped 6 bases and J dropped 9; count of bases not matched to a gene: 7. The CDR3 DNA reads TGTGCCAGCAGACTAGGACAGGGTTTTTCACCCCTCCACTTT. Residues: CASRLGQGFSPLHF.

This rearrangement joins TRBV9 to TRBJ1-2; 8 positions agree with TRBD1. V shed 0 bases, J shed 6 bases, and the junction held 7 bases outside the gene matches. The CDR3 sequence is 15 residues long. Germline loops: CDR1 SGDLS, CDR2 YYNGEE. The CDR3 is CASSVDGVTGDGYTF. CDR3 DNA sequence: TGTGCCAGCAGCGTAGACGGAGTGACAGGGGATGGCTACACCTTC.

The chain couples TRBV7-2 to TRBJ1-3; D possibly corresponds to TRBD1 (5 bases). Trimming pared 0 bases from V and 5 bases from J, leaving 11 bases between. The CDR3 extends over 15 amino acids. Germline values: CDR1 SGHTA, CDR2 FQGNSA. The CDR3 coding sequence is TGTGCCAGCAGCTTAGCAGCAGGGAACAGAAACACCATATATTTT. Translation gives CASSLAAGNRNTIYF.

This sequence joins TRBV5-1 and TRBJ2-6; D gene ambiguous. The ends were cut back, 4 bases at V and 0 bases at J, with 11 bases in the middle. Germline V gene sequence: CDR1 SGHRS, CDR2 YFSETQ. CDR3 size: 16 residues. This chain's CDR3 is CASSPQPSSGANVLTF. DNA for the CDR3: TGCGCCAGCAGCCCCCAGCCAAGCTCTGGGGCCAACGTCCTGACTTTC. Combining the CDR3 with reference TRBV5-1 and TRBJ2-6 gives the whole variable domain KAGVTQTPRYLIKTRGQQVTLSCSPISGHRSVSWYQQTPGQGLQFLFEYFSETQRNKGNFPGRFSGRQFSNSRSEMNVSTLELGDSALYLCASSPQPSSGANVLTFGAGSRLTVL.

V gene TRBV19 combines with J gene TRBJ2-1, with 10 bases aligning to TRBD2. The CDR3 spans 15 residues. V shed 6 bases and J 8 bases; nucleotides not matched to a gene: 10. Germline values: CDR1 LNHDA, CDR2 SQIVND (reference sequence). The CDR3 region has the DNA TGTGCCAGTAGCCCAACGCTGGGACTAGCGTATGAGCAGTTCTTC. It codes for CASSPTLGLAYEQFF.

This clone was detected only a few times. The V and J genes are TRBV4-3 and TRBJ2-4; TRBD1 might be the D (5 bases). Trimming pared 0 bases from V and 3 bases from J, leaving 12 bases between. CDR1 is LGHNA, CDR2 YSLEER, per germline. CDR3 length equals 16 residues. In DNA, the CDR3 is TGCGCCAGCAGCCAAGATTTCCTCCAGGGCAAAAACATTCAGTACTTC. It translates to CASSQDFLQGKNIQYF.

This chain connects TRBV5-4 to TRBJ1-4, with D possibly matching TRBD1 (5 bases). CDR3 length equals 14 residues. Germline loops: CDR1 SGHNT, CDR2 YYREEE (reference sequence). V was pared by 4 bases and J by 8 bases, with 15 bases between. CDR3 nucleotides: TGTGCCAGCAGCCCCGCAGGGTCCGAGGAAAAACTGTTTTTT. It is translated as CASSPAGSEEKLFF. The variable domain in full, completed from reference TRBV5-4 and TRBJ1-4, reads ETGVTQSPTHLIKTRGQQVTLRCSSQSGHNTVSWYQQALGQGPQFIFQYYREEENGRGNFPPRFSGLQFPNYSSELNVNALELDDSALYLCASSPAGSEEKLFFGSGTQLSVL.

The chain employs TRBV6-1 and TRBJ2-5; D may correspond to TRBD1 or TRBD2 (5 bases each). V lost 11 bases, J lost 5 bases, and 12 bases lay in between. Germline lookup yields CDR1 MNHNS and CDR2 SASEGT. The CDR3 is 11 residues long. CDR3 residues: CAPPEGETQYF. In DNA, the CDR3 is TGTGCCCCCCCCGAGGGGGAGACCCAGTACTTC.

This clone has only one observation. The CDR3 coding sequence is TGTGCCAGCGCCCAGAAGGGCGGGAGTGCAGATACGCAGTATTTT. The encoded protein is CASAQKGGSADTQYF. This chain joins TRBV6-1 and TRBJ2-3; 7 bases agree with TRBD2. Germline loops: CDR1 MNHNS, CDR2 SASEGT. V shed 8 bases, J shed 4 bases, and the junction held 12 bases outside the gene matches. There are 15 residues in the CDR3.

This clone appeared once. This chain joins TRBV13 and TRBJ2-7, with D possibly matching TRBD2 (5 bases). V was trimmed by 5 bases and J by 0 bases, leaving 14 bases between them. The CDR3 has 15 residues. Germline CDR1 reads PRHDT; CDR2 reads FYEKMQ (reference sequence). The CDR3 is CASSPGETASYEQYF. Here the CDR3 DNA reads TGTGCCAGCAGCCCCGGGGAGACTGCCTCCTACGAGCAGTACTTC.

The chain recombines TRBV13 with TRBJ1-2; 9 bases are shared with TRBD1. V lost 1 base to trimming and J lost 5 bases; unmatched junction nucleotides: 5. This CDR3 region has 15 residues. The germline gives CDR1 PRHDT, CDR2 FYEKMQ (reference sequence). The CDR3 loop is CASSLEQGARYGYTF. CDR3 DNA: TGTGCCAGCAGCTTAGAACAGGGGGCTAGGTATGGCTACACCTTC.